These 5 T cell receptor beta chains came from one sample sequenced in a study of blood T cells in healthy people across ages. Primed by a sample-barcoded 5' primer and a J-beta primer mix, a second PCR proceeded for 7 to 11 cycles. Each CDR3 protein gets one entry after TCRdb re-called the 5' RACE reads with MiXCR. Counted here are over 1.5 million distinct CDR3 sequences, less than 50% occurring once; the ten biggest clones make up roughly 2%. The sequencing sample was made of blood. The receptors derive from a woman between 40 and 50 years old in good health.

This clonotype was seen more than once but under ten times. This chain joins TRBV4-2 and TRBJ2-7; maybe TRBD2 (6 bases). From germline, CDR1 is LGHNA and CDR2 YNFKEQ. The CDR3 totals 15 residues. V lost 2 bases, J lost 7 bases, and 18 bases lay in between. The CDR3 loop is CASSQQWDSRGEQYF. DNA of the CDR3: TGTGCCAGCAGCCAACAATGGGACTCCCGTGGGGAGCAGTACTTC.

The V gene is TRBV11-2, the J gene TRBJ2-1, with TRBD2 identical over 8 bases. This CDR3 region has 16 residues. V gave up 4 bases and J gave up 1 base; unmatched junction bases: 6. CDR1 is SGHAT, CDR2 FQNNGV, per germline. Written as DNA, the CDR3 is TGTGCCAGCAGCTATCCTAGCGGGCGGTCCTACAATGAGCAGTTCTTC. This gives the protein CASSYPSGRSYNEQFF.

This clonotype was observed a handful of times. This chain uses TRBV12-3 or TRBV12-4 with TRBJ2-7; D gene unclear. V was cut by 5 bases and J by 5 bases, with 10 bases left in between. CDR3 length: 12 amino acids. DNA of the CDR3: TGTGCCAGCAGTGGGATTACCAACGAGCAGTACTTC. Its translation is CASSGITNEQYF.

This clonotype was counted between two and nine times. CDR3 sequence reads: CASSFLGGGSTNEQFF. CDR3 nucleotide sequence: TGCGCCAGCAGCTTCCTAGGTGGGGGAAGTACCAATGAGCAGTTCTTC. This chain uses TRBV5-1 with TRBJ2-1, with D possibly called TRBD1 or TRBD2 (5 bases each). Trimming took off 2 bases at V and 6 bases at J, with 18 bases between the two ends. There are 16 residues in the CDR3. CDR1 is SGHRS, CDR2 YFSETQ, per germline.

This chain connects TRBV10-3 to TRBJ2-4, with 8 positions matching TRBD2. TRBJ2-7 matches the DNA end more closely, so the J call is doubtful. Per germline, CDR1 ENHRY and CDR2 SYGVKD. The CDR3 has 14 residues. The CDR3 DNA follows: TGTGCCATCAGGGAGCGGGGGCGGATATACGAGCAGTACTTC. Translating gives CAIRERGRIYEQYF.